The next 27 T cell receptor beta chains were all read from a single sample in a study of T cells after yellow fever vaccination. One entry per CDR3 protein, called by TCRdb with MiXCR from the 5' RACE reads. The sample has 250,000 to 400,000 distinct CDR3 sequences; 3.5% to 5% are singletons. Sample: PBMCs, taken 15 days after the yellow fever booster vaccination. These receptors all stem from a man younger than 30 who received the YFV17D yellow fever vaccine.

This clonotype was seen many times. The rearrangement links TRBV7-3 to TRBJ1-5; 11 bases are a match to TRBD1. The junction had 2 bases not matched to a gene; V was cut back by 4 bases and J by 6 bases. The CDR3 has 14 residues. Germline V CDR1 and CDR2: SGHTA, FQGTGA. The CDR3 bases are TGTGCCAGCAGCTCGGGGACAGGGGGTCAGCCCCAGCATTTT. Amino acids: CASSSGTGGQPQHF. Combining the CDR3 with reference TRBV7-3 and TRBJ1-5 gives the whole variable domain GAGVSQTPSNKVTEKGKYVELRCDPISGHTALYWYRQSLGQGPEFLIYFQGTGAADDSGLPNDRFFAVRPEGSVSTLKIQRTERGDSAVYLCASSSGTGGQPQHFGDGTRLSIL.

This clonotype was counted only a few times. J is TRBJ1-1 and V is TRBV5-1, with TRBD1 matching 7 bases. The CDR3 length is 17 residues. After removal of 6 bases from V and 4 bases from J, the junction contained 18 bases not matched to a gene. Germline V lookup: CDR1 SGHRS, CDR2 YFSETQ. This CDR3 is CASNVAPPGQGVTEAFF. The CDR3 DNA reads TGCGCCAGCAATGTCGCTCCTCCGGGGCAGGGGGTCACTGAAGCTTTCTTT.

In its sample, this clonotype was seen a few times. The CDR3 region is CASRKGTSGGETQYF. The CDR3 DNA is TGTGCCAGCAGGAAGGGGACTAGCGGGGGAGAGACCCAGTACTTC. The chain couples TRBV2 to TRBJ2-5, with 14 bases lining up with TRBD2. The CDR3 spans 15 residues. Germline values: CDR1 SNHLY, CDR2 FYNNEI. After removal of 6 bases from V and 4 bases from J, the junction contained 4 bases not matched to a gene.

This clonotype was detected a few times. V and J are TRBV20-1 and TRBJ2-5, with a possible D match to TRBD2 (6 bases). CDR1 DFQATT and CDR2 SNEGSKA come from the germline V gene (reference sequence). There are 18 residues in the CDR3. The V and J ends lost 3 bases and 5 bases respectively, with 28 bases between them. The DNA for the CDR3 is TGCAGTGCTAGGGCGCCCCGTTTTGGGGTAGCGGCCTTGGAGACCCAGTACTTC. It is translated as CSARAPRFGVAALETQYF.

This clonotype has more than one count but fewer than ten. The rearrangement joins TRBV6-5 to TRBJ1-2; D perhaps matches TRBD1 (6 bases). Trimming took 0 bases from V and 2 from J, leaving 16 bases between them. CDR1 and CDR2 (germline): MNHEY, SVGAGI. CDR3 length: 17 residues. CDR3 nucleotides: TGTGCCAGCAGTTACTCGATGGGGGGCAGGAGAAACTATGGCTACACCTTC. Translation: CASSYSMGGRRNYGYTF.

The rearrangement links TRBV3-1 to TRBJ1-1; D ambiguous. Germline V gives CDR1 LGHDT, CDR2 YNNKEL (reference sequence). This CDR3 contains 11 residues. Trimming took off 3 bases at V and 4 bases at J, with 3 bases between the two ends. The CDR3 sequence: CASSHRTEAFF. DNA for the CDR3: TGTGCCAGCAGCCACCGCACTGAAGCTTTCTTT. The full variable domain, in which reference TRBV3-1 and TRBJ1-1 provide the parts outside the CDR3, is DTAVSQTPKYLVTQMGNDKSIKCEQNLGHDTMYWYKQDSKKFLKIMFSYNNKELIINETVPNRFSPKSPDKAHLNLHINSLELGDSAVYFCASSHRTEAFFGQGTRLTVV.

This chain uses TRBV4-1 with TRBJ2-2; D possibly corresponds to TRBD2 (5 bases). Trimming removed 3 bases from V and 2 bases from J, with 10 bases in between. This CDR3 has 15 amino acids. CDR1 MGHRA and CDR2 YSYEKL come from the germline V gene. As DNA, the CDR3 is TGCGCCAGCAGCCATCACGGACTTAACACCGGGGAGCTGTTTTTT. Translating it yields CASSHHGLNTGELFF.

There are a few counts of this clonotype. The V and J genes are TRBV10-3 and TRBJ2-3; the D call may be TRBD1 or TRBD2 (5 bases each). Between the trimmed V and J ends, which lost 11 bases and 0 bases, there was a span of 15 bases. The CDR3 spans 14 residues. Germline V gives CDR1 ENHRY, CDR2 SYGVKD. CDR3: CAALRDHSTDTQYF. The CDR3, as DNA: TGTGCCGCCCTCAGGGACCATAGCACAGATACGCAGTATTTT.

This clonotype has only a few counts. The chain has TRBV5-1 and TRBJ1-3; D uncertain. The CDR3 loop spans 16 amino acids. From germline, CDR1 is SGHRS and CDR2 YFSETQ. The V and J ends lost 0 bases and 0 bases respectively, with 10 bases between them. CDR3 bases: TGCGCCAGCAGCTTGGCCGGTAGGCTCTCTGGAAACACCATATATTTT. Residues: CASSLAGRLSGNTIYF.

The genes are TRBV4-3 and TRBJ1-2; D unresolved. The ends were cut back, 4 bases at V and 8 bases at J, with 14 bases in the middle. This CDR3 comprises 13 residues. Per the germline V gene, CDR1 is LGHNA and CDR2 is YSLEER. CDR3 in DNA: TGCGCCAGCAGCCGGCGTATCGGAGAGGGCTACACCTTC. Its protein is CASSRRIGEGYTF.

J is TRBJ2-3 and V is TRBV7-3, with TRBD2 identical over 14 bases. CDR3 length equals 23 residues. The trim removed 3 bases at V and 0 bases at J, leaving 20 bases unmatched. The germline V gene encodes CDR1 SGHTA and CDR2 FQGTGA. The CDR3 is CASSLDDEPPSGTSGGSTDTQYF. In DNA, the CDR3 is TGTGCCAGCAGCTTGGACGACGAACCTCCTTCCGGGACTAGCGGGGGAAGCACAGATACGCAGTATTTT.

This clonotype came up many times. The chain links TRBV18 to TRBJ2-2; a possible D gene is TRBD1 (6 bases). The CDR3 contains 16 residues. Germline V CDR1 and CDR2: KGHSH, LQKENI. V gave up 0 bases and J gave up 3 bases, with 11 bases separating them. This chain's CDR3 is CASSPPVYRDTGELFF. In nucleotides, the CDR3 is TGTGCCAGCTCACCACCTGTCTACAGGGACACCGGGGAGCTGTTTTTT.

The sample holds many counts of this clonotype. The chain uses TRBV7-9 and TRBJ2-6, with 9 bases that match TRBD1. Germline loops: CDR1 SEHNR, CDR2 FQNEAQ (reference sequence). The CDR3 extends over 18 amino acids. The trim removed 2 bases at V and 2 bases at J, leaving 7 bases unmatched. Here the CDR3 DNA reads TGTGCCAGCAGCTTATTGACCGGACAGGGGCCTGGGGCCAACGTCCTGACTTTC. It translates to CASSLLTGQGPGANVLTF.

This clonotype was detected a few times. V is TRBV6-2 or TRBV6-3 and J is TRBJ2-3; possible D gene TRBD2, 6 bases. The V gene lost 6 bases and the J gene lost 3 bases, with 16 bases spanning the gap. Per the germline V gene, CDR1 is MNHEY and CDR2 is SVGEGT. This CDR3 has 15 amino acids. The CDR3 nucleotides are TGTGCCAGCAGAGGCCGGGACTTCATAACAGATACGCAGTATTTT. Translation: CASRGRDFITDTQYF.

This clonotype was observed many times. This chain connects TRBV29-1 to TRBJ2-2; perhaps TRBD1 as D (6 bases). From germline, CDR1 is SQVTM and CDR2 ANQGSEA. The V and J ends lost 6 bases and 0 bases respectively, with 11 bases between them. The CDR3 is 14 residues long. The chain's CDR3 is CSVEDRTNTGELFF. CDR3 coding DNA: TGCAGCGTCGAGGACAGAACGAACACCGGGGAGCTGTTTTTT.

In its sample, this clonotype was seen many times. The chain uses TRBV6-2 or TRBV6-3 and TRBJ2-1, with 7 bases aligning to TRBD2. The CDR3 contains 15 residues. The V gene's germline CDR1 is MNHEY and CDR2 SVGEGT. J gave up 3 bases and V 5 bases, and 7 bases lay outside the gene matches. CDR3 in amino acids: CASSLGTTNYNEQFF. The CDR3 DNA reads TGTGCCAGCAGTCTCGGGACTACCAACTACAATGAGCAGTTCTTC.

This clonotype was detected ten times or more. One end of the junction fails to match germline, which may point to a read error. In DNA form, the CDR3 reads TGTGCCAGCAGCCGGACGGTACAAGAGACCCAGTACTTC. As protein: CASSRTVQETQYF. This chain links TRBV5-1 with TRBJ2-5; D unresolved. The CDR3 loop spans 13 amino acids. The germline CDR1 and CDR2 sequences are SGHRS and YFSETQ.

This clonotype was seen at least ten times. The chain employs TRBV7-2 and TRBJ2-5; 11 bases are shared with TRBD2. J lost 5 bases, V lost 3 bases, and 8 bases had no gene match. CDR3 length equals 16 residues. Germline V lookup: CDR1 SGHTA, CDR2 FQGNSA. The CDR3 protein is CASSFQLAGDRETQYF. The CDR3, as DNA: TGTGCCAGCAGCTTCCAACTAGCGGGGGATAGGGAGACCCAGTACTTC.

This clonotype has just a few counts. V usage is TRBV7-3 and J usage is TRBJ2-7, with D perhaps matching TRBD2 (7 bases). Germline V gene data show CDR1 as SGHTA and CDR2 as FQGTGA. This CDR3 contains 15 residues. Trimming cost V 5 bases and J 0 bases, with 14 bases left between them. The CDR3 loop is CASSRGGPFSYEQYF. Written as DNA, the CDR3 is TGTGCCAGCAGCCGCGGGGGCCCTTTCTCCTACGAGCAGTACTTC.

A few counts support this clonotype. The rearrangement joins TRBV4-3 to TRBJ1-2; D gene unclear. Germline loops: CDR1 LGHNA, CDR2 YSLEER. Trimming shortened V by 3 bases and J by 2 bases, and 10 bases separated the two germline ends. This CDR3 has 14 amino acids. CDR3: CASSHAGRNYGYTF. For the CDR3, the DNA is TGCGCCAGCAGCCACGCGGGCAGAAACTATGGCTACACCTTC.

This clonotype was found many times. The rearrangement links TRBV4-2 to TRBJ2-2, with D tentatively TRBD1 or TRBD2 (7 bases each). Trimming removed 0 bases from V and 4 bases from J, with 18 bases in between. Per germline, CDR1 LGHNA and CDR2 YNFKEQ. The CDR3 is 18 residues long. CDR3 DNA sequence: TGTGCCAGCAGCCAAGATGGCATAGGGGGCGGGGGCACCGGGGAGCTGTTTTTT. It yields the protein CASSQDGIGGGGTGELFF.

This clonotype was seen ten or more times. This rearrangement joins TRBV4-2 to TRBJ1-6; D not resolved. V lost 0 bases and J 7 bases, leaving 7 bases between the germline ends. Germline CDR1 LGHNA, CDR2 YNFKEQ. This CDR3 is built from 14 residues. The CDR3 nucleotides read TGTGCCAGCAGCCAAGACGGGGAAAATTCACCCCTCCACTTT. It encodes CASSQDGENSPLHF.

V usage is TRBV10-3 and J usage is TRBJ1-4; D ambiguous. The CDR3 totals 15 residues. CDR1 and CDR2 from the germline V gene are ENHRY and SYGVKD. V was pared by 4 bases and J by 6 bases, with 15 bases between. The CDR3, as DNA: TGTGCCATCAGTGGAAAGGACTCTGGAGATGAAAAACTGTTTTTT. This sequence encodes CAISGKDSGDEKLFF.

The chain is built from TRBV18 and TRBJ2-2, with D hard to call. This CDR3 comprises 14 residues. V was clipped by 3 bases and J by 5 bases, with 10 bases between them. Germline lookup yields CDR1 KGHSH and CDR2 LQKENI. CDR3 sequence (DNA): TGTGCCAGCTCACCGACAATCTCTACCGGGGAGCTGTTTTTT. It translates to CASSPTISTGELFF.

The rearrangement uses TRBV30 and TRBJ2-7; 11 bases map to TRBD1. V lost 4 bases and J lost 4; bases outside the gene matches: 9. This CDR3 contains 15 residues. Germline V gives CDR1 GTSNPN, CDR2 SVGIG (reference sequence). The CDR3 here is CAWTGTGGGSYEQYF. CDR3 DNA: TGTGCCTGGACCGGGACAGGGGGAGGAAGTTACGAGCAGTACTTC.

This clonotype has a count of ten or more. The chain has TRBV20-1 and TRBJ2-3, with D unclear. V lost 3 bases and J lost 7, with 8 bases in between. Per the germline V gene, CDR1 is DFQATT and CDR2 is SNEGSKA (reference sequence). This CDR3 contains 11 residues. CDR3 DNA sequence: TGCAGTGCTAGCTTGACCCATACGCAGTATTTT. Its protein is CSASLTHTQYF.

At least ten counts were recorded for this clonotype. The chain has TRBV7-2 and TRBJ2-5, with 7 bases matching TRBD2. CDR1 is SGHTA and CDR2 is FQGNSA in the germline V gene. The CDR3 loop spans 15 amino acids. Unmatched junction bases numbered 12, after V lost 5 bases and J lost 6 bases. The CDR3, as DNA: TGTGCCAGCAGCCCATCCTGGGCGGGGGTGAAGACCCAGTACTTC. Encoded protein: CASSPSWAGVKTQYF. Looking up the rest from reference TRBV7-2 and TRBJ2-5 gives the full variable domain: GAGVSQSPSNKVTEKGKDVELRCDPISGHTALYWYRQSLGQGLEFLIYFQGNSAPDKSGLPSDRFSAERTGGSVSTLTIQRTQQEDSAVYLCASSPSWAGVKTQYFGPGTRLLVL.